The clone carrying this T cell receptor beta chain was counted a single time. These data originate in a study of PD-1 blockade in classical Hodgkin lymphoma. The CDR3 length is 16 residues. From germline, CDR1 is MDHEN and CDR2 SYDVKM. Trimming cost V 2 bases and J 0 bases, with 14 bases left between them. This sample's time point: newly diagnosed, previously untreated cHL patient sample. The study purified CD4+ T cells from thawed PBMCs using magnetic negative selection. The method was immunoSEQ multiplex PCR; TCRdb's version includes in-frame clones alone and lacks a portion of them. This sample has around 23,000 clones; approximately 92% occur once, and the top ten carry about 0.24%.

The sequenced sample was CD4+ T cells from blood. This sequence originates from a human donor with classical Hodgkin lymphoma. The chain is built from TRBV28 and TRBJ2-7, with D perhaps TRBD2 (7 bases). The CDR3 DNA reads TGTGCCAGCAGTTTAACCGGGGGGCATAGCTCCTACGAGCAGTACTTC. Residues: CASSLTGGHSSYEQYF.